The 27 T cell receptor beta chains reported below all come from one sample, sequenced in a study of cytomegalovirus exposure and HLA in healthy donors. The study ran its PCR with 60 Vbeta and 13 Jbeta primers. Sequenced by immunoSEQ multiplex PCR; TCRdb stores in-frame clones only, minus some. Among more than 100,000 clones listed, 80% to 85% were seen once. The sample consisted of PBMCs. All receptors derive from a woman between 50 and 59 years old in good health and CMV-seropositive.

The CDR3 nucleotides are TGTGCCAGCACCGATGGCAGAGCGGGACTCAACTACGAGCAGTACTTC. Translated, it gives CASTDGRAGLNYEQYF. The chain combines TRBV28 with TRBJ2-7; TRBD2 matches at 7 bases. Germline assignment: CDR1 MDHEN and CDR2 SYDVKM. The CDR3 totals 16 residues. Trimming at V came to 7 bases and at J to 3 bases, leaving 15 bases not matched to a gene.

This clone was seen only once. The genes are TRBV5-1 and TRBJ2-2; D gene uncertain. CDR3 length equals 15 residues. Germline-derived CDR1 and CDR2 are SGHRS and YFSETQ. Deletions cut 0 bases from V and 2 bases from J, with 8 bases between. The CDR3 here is CASSLVLPNTGELFF. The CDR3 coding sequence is TGCGCCAGCAGCTTGGTACTACCCAACACCGGGGAGCTGTTTTTT.

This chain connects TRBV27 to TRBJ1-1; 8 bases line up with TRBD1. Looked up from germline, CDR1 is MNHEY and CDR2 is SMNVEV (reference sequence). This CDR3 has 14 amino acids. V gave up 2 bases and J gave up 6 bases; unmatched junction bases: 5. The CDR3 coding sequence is TGTGCCAGCAGTTTAGACAGGGGCTTCGCTGAAGCTTTCTTT. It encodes CASSLDRGFAEAFF.

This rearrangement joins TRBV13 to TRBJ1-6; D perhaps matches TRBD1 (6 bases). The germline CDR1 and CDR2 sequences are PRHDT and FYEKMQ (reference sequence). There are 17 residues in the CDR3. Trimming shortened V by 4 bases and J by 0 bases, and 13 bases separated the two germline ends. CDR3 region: CASSSTGISSYNSPLHF. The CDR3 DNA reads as TGTGCCAGCAGCTCAACAGGGATCAGCTCCTATAATTCACCCCTCCACTTT.

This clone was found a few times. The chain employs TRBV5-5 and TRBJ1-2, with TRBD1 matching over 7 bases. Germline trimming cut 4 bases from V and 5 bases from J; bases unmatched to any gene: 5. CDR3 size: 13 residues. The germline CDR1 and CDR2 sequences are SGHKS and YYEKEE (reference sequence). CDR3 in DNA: TGTGCCAGCAGCCCCGACAGGGATTATGGCTACACCTTC. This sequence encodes CASSPDRDYGYTF.

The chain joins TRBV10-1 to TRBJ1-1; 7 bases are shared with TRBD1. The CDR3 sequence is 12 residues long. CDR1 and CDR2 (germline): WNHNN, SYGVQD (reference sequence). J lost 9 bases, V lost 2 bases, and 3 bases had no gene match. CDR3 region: CASSETGQKAFF. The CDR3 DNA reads TGCGCCAGCAGTGAGACGGGACAGAAAGCTTTCTTT.

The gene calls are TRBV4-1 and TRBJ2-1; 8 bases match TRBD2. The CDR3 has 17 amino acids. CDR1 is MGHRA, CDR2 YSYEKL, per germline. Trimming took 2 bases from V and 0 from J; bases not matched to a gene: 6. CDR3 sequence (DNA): TGCGCCAGCAGCCAATTCCTAGCGGGCCACTCCTACAATGAGCAGTTCTTC. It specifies CASSQFLAGHSYNEQFF.

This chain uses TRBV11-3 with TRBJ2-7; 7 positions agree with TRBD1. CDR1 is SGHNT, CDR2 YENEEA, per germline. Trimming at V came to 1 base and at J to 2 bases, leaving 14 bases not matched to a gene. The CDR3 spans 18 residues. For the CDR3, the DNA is TGTGCCAGCAGCTTAGTTGCGACAGGGACACCGACTACCTACGAGCAGTACTTC. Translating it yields CASSLVATGTPTTYEQYF.

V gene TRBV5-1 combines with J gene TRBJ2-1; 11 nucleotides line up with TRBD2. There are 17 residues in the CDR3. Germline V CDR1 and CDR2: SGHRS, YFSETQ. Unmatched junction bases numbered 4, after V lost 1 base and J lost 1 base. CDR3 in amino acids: CASSLWASGGSYNEQFF. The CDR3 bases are TGCGCCAGCAGCTTGTGGGCTAGCGGGGGGTCCTACAATGAGCAGTTCTTC.

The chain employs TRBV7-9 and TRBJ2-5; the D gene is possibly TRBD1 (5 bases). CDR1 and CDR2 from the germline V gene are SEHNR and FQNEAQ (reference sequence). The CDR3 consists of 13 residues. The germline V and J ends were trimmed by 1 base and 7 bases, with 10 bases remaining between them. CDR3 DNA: TGTGCCAGCAGCTTAGAGACAGTCGGGACCCAGTACTTC. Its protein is CASSLETVGTQYF.

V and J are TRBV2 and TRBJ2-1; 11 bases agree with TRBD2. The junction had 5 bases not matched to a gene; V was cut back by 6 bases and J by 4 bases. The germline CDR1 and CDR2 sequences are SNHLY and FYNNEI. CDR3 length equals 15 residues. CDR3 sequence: CASRGGTSGYNEQFF. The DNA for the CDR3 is TGTGCCAGCAGGGGGGGGACTAGCGGTTACAATGAGCAGTTCTTC.

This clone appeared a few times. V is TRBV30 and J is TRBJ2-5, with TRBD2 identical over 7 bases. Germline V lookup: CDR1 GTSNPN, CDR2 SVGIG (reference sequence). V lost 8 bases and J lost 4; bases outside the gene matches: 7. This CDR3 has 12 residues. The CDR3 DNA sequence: TGTGCCCGGGGGAGGGGCGGAGAGACCCAGTACTTC. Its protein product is CARGRGGETQYF.

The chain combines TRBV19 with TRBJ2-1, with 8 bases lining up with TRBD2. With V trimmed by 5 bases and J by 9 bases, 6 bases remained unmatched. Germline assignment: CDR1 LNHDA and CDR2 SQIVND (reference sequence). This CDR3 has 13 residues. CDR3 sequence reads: CASSLLAGSEQFF. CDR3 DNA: TGTGCCAGTAGTCTTTTAGCGGGAAGTGAGCAGTTCTTC.

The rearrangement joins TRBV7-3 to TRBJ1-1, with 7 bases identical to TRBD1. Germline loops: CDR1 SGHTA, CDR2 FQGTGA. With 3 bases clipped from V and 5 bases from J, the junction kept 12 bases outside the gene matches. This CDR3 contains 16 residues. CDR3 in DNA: TGTGCCAGCAGCTTCGGGACAGTCGGTAGTGTAACTGAAGCTTTCTTT. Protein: CASSFGTVGSVTEAFF.

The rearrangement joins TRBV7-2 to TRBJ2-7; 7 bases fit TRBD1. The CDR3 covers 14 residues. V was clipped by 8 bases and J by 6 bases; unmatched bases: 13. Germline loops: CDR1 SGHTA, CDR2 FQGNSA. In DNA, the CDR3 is TGTGCCAGCGTCGCCGACAGGGAATTAGGCGAGCAGTACTTC. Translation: CASVADRELGEQYF.

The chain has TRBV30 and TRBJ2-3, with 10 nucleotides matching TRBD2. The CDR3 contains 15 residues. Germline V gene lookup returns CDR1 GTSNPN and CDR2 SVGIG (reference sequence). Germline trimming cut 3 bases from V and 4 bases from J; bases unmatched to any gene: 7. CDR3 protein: CAWSASSGSADTQYF. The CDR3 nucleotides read TGTGCCTGGAGCGCGTCTAGCGGGAGCGCAGATACGCAGTATTTT.

The CDR3: CASSLHPGDSSYEQYF. The CDR3 DNA follows: TGCGCCAGCAGCCTTCACCCAGGGGACAGCTCCTACGAGCAGTACTTC. The gene calls are TRBV5-1 and TRBJ2-7, with 7 bases aligning to TRBD1. Germline loops: CDR1 SGHRS, CDR2 YFSETQ. The CDR3 has 16 residues. The V and J ends lost 4 bases and 0 bases, in that order; junction bases with no gene match: 10.

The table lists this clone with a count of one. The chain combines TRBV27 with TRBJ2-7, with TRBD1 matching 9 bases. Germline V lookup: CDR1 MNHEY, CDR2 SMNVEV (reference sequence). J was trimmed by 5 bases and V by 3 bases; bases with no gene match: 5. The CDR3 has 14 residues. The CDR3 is CASSFRDREDEQYF. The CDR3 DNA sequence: TGTGCCAGCAGTTTCCGGGACAGGGAGGACGAGCAGTACTTC.

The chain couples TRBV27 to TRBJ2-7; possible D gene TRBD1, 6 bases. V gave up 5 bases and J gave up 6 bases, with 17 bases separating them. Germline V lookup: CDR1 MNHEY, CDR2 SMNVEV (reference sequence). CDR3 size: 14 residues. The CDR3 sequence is CASSPSEGVSEQYF. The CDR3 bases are TGTGCCAGCAGTCCCTCCGAGGGGGTGAGCGAGCAGTACTTC.

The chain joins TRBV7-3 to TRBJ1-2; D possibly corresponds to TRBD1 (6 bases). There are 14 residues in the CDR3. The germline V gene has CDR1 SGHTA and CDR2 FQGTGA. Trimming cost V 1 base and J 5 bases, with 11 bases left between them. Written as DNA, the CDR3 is TGTGCCAGCAGCTTAAACAGGGATGGGTATGGCTACACCTTC. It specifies CASSLNRDGYGYTF.

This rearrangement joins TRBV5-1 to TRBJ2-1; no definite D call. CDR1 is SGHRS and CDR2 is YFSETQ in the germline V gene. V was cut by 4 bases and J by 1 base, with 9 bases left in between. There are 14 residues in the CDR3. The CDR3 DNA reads TGCGCCAGCAGCCGCGACTTGTCCTACAATGAGCAGTTCTTC. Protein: CASSRDLSYNEQFF.

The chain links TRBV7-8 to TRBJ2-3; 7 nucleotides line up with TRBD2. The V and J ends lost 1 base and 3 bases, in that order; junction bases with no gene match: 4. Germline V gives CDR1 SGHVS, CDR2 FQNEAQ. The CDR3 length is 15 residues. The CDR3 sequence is CASSLVGGSTDTQYF. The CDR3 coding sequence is TGTGCCAGCAGCTTAGTCGGCGGGAGTACAGATACGCAGTATTTT. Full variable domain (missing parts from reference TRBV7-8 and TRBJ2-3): GAGVSQSPRYKVAKRGQDVALRCDPISGHVSLFWYQQALGQGPEFLTYFQNEAQLDKSGLPSDRFFAERPEGSVSTLKIQRTQQEDSAVYLCASSLVGGSTDTQYFGPGTRLTVL.

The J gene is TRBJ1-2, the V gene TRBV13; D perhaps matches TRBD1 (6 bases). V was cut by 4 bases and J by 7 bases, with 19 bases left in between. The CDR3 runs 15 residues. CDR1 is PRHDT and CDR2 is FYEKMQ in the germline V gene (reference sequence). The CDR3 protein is CASSSGGGGFSGYTF. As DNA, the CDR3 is TGTGCCAGCAGCTCTGGGGGTGGGGGCTTCTCTGGCTACACCTTC. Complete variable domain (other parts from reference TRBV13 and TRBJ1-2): AAGVIQSPRHLIKEKRETATLKCYPIPRHDTVYWYQQGPGQDPQFLISFYEKMQSDKGSIPDRFSAQQFSDYHSELNMSSLELGDSALYFCASSSGGGGFSGYTFGSGTRLTVV.

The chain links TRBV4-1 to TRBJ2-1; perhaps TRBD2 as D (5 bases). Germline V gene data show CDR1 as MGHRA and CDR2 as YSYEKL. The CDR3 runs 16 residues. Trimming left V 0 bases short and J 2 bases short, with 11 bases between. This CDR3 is CASSQDGVRPYNEQFF. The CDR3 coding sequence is TGCGCCAGCAGCCAAGACGGGGTTCGACCCTACAATGAGCAGTTCTTC.

The CDR3 protein is CASSYSRAGDGYTF. CDR3 bases: TGTGCCAGCAGTTACTCGAGGGCAGGGGATGGCTACACCTTC. This chain links TRBV6-6 with TRBJ1-2, with D possibly being TRBD1 (6 bases). This CDR3 is built from 14 residues. Germline V gene data show CDR1 as MNHNY and CDR2 as SVGAGI (reference sequence). The ends were cut back, 0 bases at V and 6 bases at J, with 11 bases in the middle.

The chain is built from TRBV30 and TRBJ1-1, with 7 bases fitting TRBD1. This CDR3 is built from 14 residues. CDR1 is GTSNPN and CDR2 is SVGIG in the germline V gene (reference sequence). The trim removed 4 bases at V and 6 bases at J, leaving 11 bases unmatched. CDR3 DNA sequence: TGTGCCTGGACCCGAGAGACAGGGTACGCTGAAGCTTTCTTT. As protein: CAWTRETGYAEAFF.

CDR3 loop: CASSVVAGTSPNEQFF. DNA of the CDR3: TGTGCCAGCAGCGTAGTCGCGGGAACGTCTCCCAATGAGCAGTTCTTC. The rearrangement joins TRBV9 to TRBJ2-1; a possible D gene is TRBD2 (6 bases). Germline assignment: CDR1 SGDLS and CDR2 YYNGEE. The CDR3 is made up of 16 amino acids. Trimming shortened V by 0 bases and J by 6 bases, and 16 bases separated the two germline ends.